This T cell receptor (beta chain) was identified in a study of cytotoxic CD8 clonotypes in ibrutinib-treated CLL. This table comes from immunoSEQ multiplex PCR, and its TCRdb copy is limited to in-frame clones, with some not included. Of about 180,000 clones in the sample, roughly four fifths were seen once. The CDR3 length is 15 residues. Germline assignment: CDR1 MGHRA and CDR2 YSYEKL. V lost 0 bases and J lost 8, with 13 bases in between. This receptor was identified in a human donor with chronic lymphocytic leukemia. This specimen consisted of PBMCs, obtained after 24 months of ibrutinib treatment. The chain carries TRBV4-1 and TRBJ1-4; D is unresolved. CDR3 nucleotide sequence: TGCGCCAGCAGCCAAGATGAAGGTGTTTGGGAAAAACTGTTTTTT. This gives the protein CASSQDEGVWEKLFF.